This T cell receptor beta chain is drawn from a study of blood T cells in healthy people across ages. Study-wide context: About one barcoded beta molecule per two T cells came from capture by template switching. Study-level points and caveats: Age advanced and TCR beta diversity per million T cells fell, roughly linearly.

A sample-barcoded 5' primer and a J-beta primer mix were used in a second PCR of roughly 7 to 12 cycles. TCRdb reanalysed the 5' RACE reads using MiXCR and keeps one entry per CDR3 protein. The sample shows about 1 million distinct CDR3 sequences, under 45% of them seen only once. No fewer than 6 million PBMCs went into each sample. At least 6 micrograms of total RNA were extracted per sample. There are 15 residues in the CDR3. Germline V gives CDR1 SGHTA, CDR2 FQGTGA. The V end lost 5 bases, the J end lost 1 base, and 13 bases lay between the germline ends. Of note for this clonotype: Antigen: not known.

The specimen sequenced was blood. The gene calls are TRBV7-3 and TRBJ2-3; D might be TRBD2 (6 bases). The clonotype originates from a woman aged 55-75 years in good health. This CDR3 reads CASSRTSIRTDTQYF. The CDR3 nucleotides are TGTGCCAGCAGCCGAACTAGCATTCGCACAGATACGCAGTATTTT.